This record looks at one T cell receptor (beta chain) sequence and its context. Its antigen is unidentified. CDR1 MNHNY and CDR2 SVGAGI come from the germline V gene (reference sequence). This CDR3 has 15 residues. V was pared by 5 bases and J by 3 bases, with 7 bases of the junction left unmatched. The PCR employed 60 Vbeta primers together with 13 Jbeta primers. Clones were read by immunoSEQ multiplex PCR, and TCRdb kept only the in-frame ones, dropping some. The table includes roughly 130,000 clones, 80% detected once. This record comes from a study of cytomegalovirus exposure and HLA in healthy donors. Overall study findings and caveats: Accounts indicate the classifier identified cytomegalovirus status with strong specificity and sensitivity. Sequencing likely caused a cluster of highly shared sequence variants.

The sequenced sample was PBMCs. V gene TRBV6-6 combines with J gene TRBJ2-5; 9 nucleotides align to TRBD1. The origin of this receptor is a man between 25 and 39 years old in good health and CMV-seronegative. This chain's CDR3 is CASSATGGLKETQYF. DNA of the CDR3: TGTGCCAGCAGTGCGACAGGGGGACTCAAAGAGACCCAGTACTTC.